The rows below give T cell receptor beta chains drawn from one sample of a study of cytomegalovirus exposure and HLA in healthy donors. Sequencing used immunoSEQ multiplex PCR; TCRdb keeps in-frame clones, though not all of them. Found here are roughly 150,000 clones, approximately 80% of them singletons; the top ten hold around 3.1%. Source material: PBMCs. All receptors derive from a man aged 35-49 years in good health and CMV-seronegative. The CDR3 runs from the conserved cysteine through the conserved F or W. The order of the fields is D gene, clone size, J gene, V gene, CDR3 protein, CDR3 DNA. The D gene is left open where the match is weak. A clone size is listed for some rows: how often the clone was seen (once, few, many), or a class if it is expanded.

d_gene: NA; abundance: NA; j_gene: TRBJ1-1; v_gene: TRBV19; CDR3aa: CASSTPPSGARTEAFF; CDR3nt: TGTGCCAGTAGTACACCTCCCTCAGGGGCCCGGACTGAAGCTTTCTTT
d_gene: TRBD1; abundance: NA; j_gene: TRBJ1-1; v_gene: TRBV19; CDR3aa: CASISGGTEAFF; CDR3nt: TGTGCCAGTATCTCAGGGGGGACTGAAGCTTTCTTT
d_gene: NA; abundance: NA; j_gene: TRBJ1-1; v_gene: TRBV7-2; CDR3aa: CASSPRTGENTEAFF; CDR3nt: TGTGCCAGCAGCCCCCGGACGGGGGAAAACACTGAAGCTTTCTTT
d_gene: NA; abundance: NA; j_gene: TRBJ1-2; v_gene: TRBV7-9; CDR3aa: CASSLIQGAGYTF; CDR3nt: TGTGCCAGCAGCTTAATTCAGGGTGCCGGCTACACCTTC
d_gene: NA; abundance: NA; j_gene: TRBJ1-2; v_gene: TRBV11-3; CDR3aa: CASSLDGASVYGYTF; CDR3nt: TGTGCCAGCAGCTTAGACGGCGCTAGCGTCTATGGCTACACCTTC
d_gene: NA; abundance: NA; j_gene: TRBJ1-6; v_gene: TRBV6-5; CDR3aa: CASGYGAAGNSPLHF; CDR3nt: TGTGCCAGCGGATATGGGGCTGCAGGGAATTCACCCCTCCACTTT
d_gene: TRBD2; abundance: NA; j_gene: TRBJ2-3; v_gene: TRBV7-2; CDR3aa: CASSARLAGDDTQYF; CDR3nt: TGTGCCAGCAGCGCCAGACTAGCGGGGGATGATACGCAGTATTTT
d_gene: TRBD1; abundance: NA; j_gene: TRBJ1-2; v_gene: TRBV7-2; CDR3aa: CASSSTGRAYGYTF; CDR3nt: TGTGCCAGCAGCTCGACAGGGCGGGCCTATGGCTACACCTTC
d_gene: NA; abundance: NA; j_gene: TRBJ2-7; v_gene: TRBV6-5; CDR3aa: CASSRQGGPGQYF; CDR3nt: TGTGCCAGCAGTAGGCAGGGGGGCCCCGGGCAGTACTTC
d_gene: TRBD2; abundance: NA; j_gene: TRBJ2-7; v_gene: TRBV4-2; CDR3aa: CASSQVAGGPNEQYF; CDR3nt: TGTGCCAGCAGCCAGGTAGCGGGAGGGCCCAACGAGCAGTACTTC
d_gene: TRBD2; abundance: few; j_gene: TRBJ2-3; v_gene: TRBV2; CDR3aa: CASRAGETDTQYF; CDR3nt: TGTGCCAGCAGAGCGGGGGAAACAGATACGCAGTATTTT
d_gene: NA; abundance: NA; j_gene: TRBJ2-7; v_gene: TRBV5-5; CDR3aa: CASSSAYEQYF; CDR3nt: TGTGCCAGCAGCTCAGCCTACGAGCAGTACTTC
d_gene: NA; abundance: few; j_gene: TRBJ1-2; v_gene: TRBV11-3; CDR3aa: CASSPDSFNYGYTF; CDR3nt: TGTGCCAGCAGCCCGGACAGTTTTAACTATGGCTACACCTTC
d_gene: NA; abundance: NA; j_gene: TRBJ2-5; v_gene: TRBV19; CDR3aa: CASSMVNRAGETQYF; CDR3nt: TGTGCCAGTAGTATGGTTAACAGGGCAGGAGAGACCCAGTACTTC
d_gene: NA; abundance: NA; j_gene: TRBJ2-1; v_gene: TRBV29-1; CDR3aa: CSVEDQVDEQFF; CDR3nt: TGCAGCGTTGAAGATCAGGTGGATGAGCAGTTCTTC
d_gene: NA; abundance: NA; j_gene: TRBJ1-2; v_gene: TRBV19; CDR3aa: CASSTPQGSGANYGYTF; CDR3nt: TGTGCCAGTAGTACCCCCCAGGGGTCGGGTGCTAACTATGGCTACACCTTC
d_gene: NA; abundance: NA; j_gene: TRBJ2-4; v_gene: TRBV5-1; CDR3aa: CASSLGGPKNIQYF; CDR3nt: TGCGCCAGCAGCTTGGGGGGCCCCAAAAACATTCAGTACTTC
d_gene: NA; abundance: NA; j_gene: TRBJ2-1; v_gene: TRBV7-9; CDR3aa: CAAKGGAYNEQFF; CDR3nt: TGTGCCGCAAAGGGGGGGGCCTACAATGAGCAGTTCTTC
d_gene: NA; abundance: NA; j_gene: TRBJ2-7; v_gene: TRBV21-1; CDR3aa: CASSIPGSYEQYF; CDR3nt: TGTGCCAGCAGCATTCCAGGTTCCTACGAGCAGTACTTC
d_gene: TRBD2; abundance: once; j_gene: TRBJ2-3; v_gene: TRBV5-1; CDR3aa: CASSLALAGGATDTQYF; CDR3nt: TGCGCCAGCAGCTTGGCACTAGCGGGGGGCGCCACAGATACGCAGTATTTT
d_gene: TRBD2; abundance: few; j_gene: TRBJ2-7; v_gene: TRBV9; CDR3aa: CASSGLPGLAGSYYEQYF; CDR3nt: TGTGCCAGCAGCGGATTACCGGGACTAGCGGGGTCGTACTACGAGCAGTACTTC
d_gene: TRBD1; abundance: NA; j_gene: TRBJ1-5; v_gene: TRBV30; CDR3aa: CAWSARQGNQPQHF; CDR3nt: TGTGCCTGGAGTGCGAGACAGGGAAACCAGCCCCAGCATTTT
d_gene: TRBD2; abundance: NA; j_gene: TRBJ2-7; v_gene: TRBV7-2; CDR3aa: CASSPSSGSYEQYF; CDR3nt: TGTGCCAGCAGCCCCTCTAGCGGGAGCTACGAGCAGTACTTC
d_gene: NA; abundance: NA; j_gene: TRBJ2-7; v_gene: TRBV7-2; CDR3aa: CASSPVGQSSYEQYF; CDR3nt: TGTGCCAGCAGCCCGGTCGGACAAAGCTCCTACGAGCAGTACTTC
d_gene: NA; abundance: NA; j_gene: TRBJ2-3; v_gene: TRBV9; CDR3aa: CASSVAQGFTDTQYF; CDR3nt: TGTGCCAGCAGCGTAGCACAGGGATTCACAGATACGCAGTATTTT
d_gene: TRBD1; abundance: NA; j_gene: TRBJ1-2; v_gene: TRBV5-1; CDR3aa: CASRETDRGRDGYTF; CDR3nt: TGCGCCAGCAGGGAAACGGACAGGGGGAGGGATGGCTACACCTTC
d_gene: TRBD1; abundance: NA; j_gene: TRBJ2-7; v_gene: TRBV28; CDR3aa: CASSRGGTGSYEQYF; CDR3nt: TGTGCCAGCAGCCGAGGAGGGACAGGGTCCTACGAGCAGTACTTC
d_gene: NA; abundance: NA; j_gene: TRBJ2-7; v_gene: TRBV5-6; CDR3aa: CASSLQGPYEQYF; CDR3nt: TGTGCCAGCAGCTTGCAGGGGCCCTATGAGCAGTACTTC
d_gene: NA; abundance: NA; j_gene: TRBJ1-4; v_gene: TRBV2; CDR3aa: CASSEYGGLSEKLFF; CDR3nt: TGTGCCAGCAGTGAATACGGGGGGCTCAGTGAAAAACTGTTTTTT
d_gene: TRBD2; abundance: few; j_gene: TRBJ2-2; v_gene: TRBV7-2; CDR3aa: CASSLADGLAGGNTGELFF; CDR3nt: TGTGCCAGCAGCTTAGCTGATGGTCTAGCGGGGGGAAACACCGGGGAGCTGTTTTTT
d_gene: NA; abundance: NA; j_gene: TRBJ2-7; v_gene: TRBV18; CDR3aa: CASSPRTALYEQYF; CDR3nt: TGTGCCAGCTCACCTCGGACAGCCCTCTACGAGCAGTACTTC
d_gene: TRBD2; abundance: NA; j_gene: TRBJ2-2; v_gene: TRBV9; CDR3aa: CASSVGTSGNTGELFF; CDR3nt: TGTGCCAGCAGCGTAGGGACTAGCGGGAACACCGGGGAGCTGTTTTTT
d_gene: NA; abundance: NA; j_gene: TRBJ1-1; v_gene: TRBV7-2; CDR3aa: CASSLGQARVEAFF; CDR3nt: TGTGCCAGCAGCTTAGGACAGGCTAGGGTTGAAGCTTTCTTT
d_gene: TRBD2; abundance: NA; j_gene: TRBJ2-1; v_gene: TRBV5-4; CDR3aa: CASSLSGSYEQFF; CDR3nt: TGTGCCAGCAGCCTTAGCGGGAGCTATGAGCAGTTCTTC
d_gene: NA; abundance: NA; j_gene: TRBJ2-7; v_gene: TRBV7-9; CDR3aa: CASSSHTYYEQYF; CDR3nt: TGTGCCAGCAGCTCGCATACATACTACGAGCAGTACTTC
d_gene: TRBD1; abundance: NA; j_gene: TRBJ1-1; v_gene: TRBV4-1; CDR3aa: CASSLGTGSMYTEAFF; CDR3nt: TGCGCCAGCAGCCTCGGGACAGGATCTATGTACACTGAAGCTTTCTTT
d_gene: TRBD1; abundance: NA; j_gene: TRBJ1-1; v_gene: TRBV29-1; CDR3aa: CSAKGQGNTEAFF; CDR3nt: TGCAGCGCAAAGGGACAGGGAAACACTGAAGCTTTCTTT
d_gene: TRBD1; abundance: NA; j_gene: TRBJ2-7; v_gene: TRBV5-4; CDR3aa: CASSLPGGEQYF; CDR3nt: TGTGCCAGCAGCCTGCCAGGGGGCGAGCAGTACTTC
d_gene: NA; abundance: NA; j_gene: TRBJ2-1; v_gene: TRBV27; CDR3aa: CASRPRDNYNEQFF; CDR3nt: TGTGCCAGCAGGCCCCGGGACAACTACAATGAGCAGTTCTTC
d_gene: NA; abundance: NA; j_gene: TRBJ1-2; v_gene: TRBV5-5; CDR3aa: CASSVNSLGGYTF; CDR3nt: TGTGCCAGCAGCGTCAACAGTCTTGGGGGCTACACCTTC
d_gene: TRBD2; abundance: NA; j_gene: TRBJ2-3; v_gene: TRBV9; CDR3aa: CASSVGLTSGNTDTQYF; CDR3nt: TGTGCCAGCAGCGTAGGTCTCACTAGCGGAAACACAGATACGCAGTATTTT
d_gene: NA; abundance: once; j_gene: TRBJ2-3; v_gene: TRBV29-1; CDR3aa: CSADSGDKTDTQYF; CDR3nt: TGCAGCGCCGATAGCGGAGATAAAACAGATACGCAGTATTTT
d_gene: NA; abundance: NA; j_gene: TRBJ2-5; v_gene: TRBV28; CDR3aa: CASSGLATPQETQYF; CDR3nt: TGTGCCAGCAGTGGGCTAGCGACACCTCAAGAGACCCAGTACTTC
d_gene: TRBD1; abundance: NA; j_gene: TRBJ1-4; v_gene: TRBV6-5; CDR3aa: CASSYGTGNEKLFF; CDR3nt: TGTGCCAGCAGTTACGGGACAGGGAATGAAAAACTGTTTTTT
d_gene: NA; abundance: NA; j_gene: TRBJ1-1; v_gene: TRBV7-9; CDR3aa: CASSLNSPYTEAFF; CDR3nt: TGTGCCAGCAGTCTGAATAGTCCTTACACTGAAGCTTTCTTT
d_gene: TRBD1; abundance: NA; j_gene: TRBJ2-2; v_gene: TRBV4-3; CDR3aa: CASSQGQPNTGELFF; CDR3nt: TGCGCCAGCAGCCAGGGACAGCCGAACACCGGGGAGCTGTTTTTT
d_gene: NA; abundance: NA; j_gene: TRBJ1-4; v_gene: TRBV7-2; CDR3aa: CASSPGGEKLFF; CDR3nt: TGTGCCAGCAGCCCCGGCGGAGAAAAACTGTTTTTT
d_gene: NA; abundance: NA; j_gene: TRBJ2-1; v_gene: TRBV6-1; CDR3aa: CASTHLAHGPDEQFF; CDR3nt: TGTGCCAGCACCCATCTAGCCCACGGACCGGATGAGCAGTTCTTC
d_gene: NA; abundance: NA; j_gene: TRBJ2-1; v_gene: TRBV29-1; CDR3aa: CSVEVAPLSFF; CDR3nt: TGCAGCGTTGAAGTAGCCCCGCTGTCGTTCTTC
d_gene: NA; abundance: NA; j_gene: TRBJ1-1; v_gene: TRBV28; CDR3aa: CASSLQGATEAFF; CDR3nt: TGTGCCAGCAGTCTCCAGGGTGCCACTGAAGCTTTCTTT
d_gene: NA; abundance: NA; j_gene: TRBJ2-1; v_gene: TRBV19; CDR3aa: CASARGALYNEQFF; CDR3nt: TGTGCCTCCGCTCGCGGGGCACTTTACAATGAGCAGTTCTTC
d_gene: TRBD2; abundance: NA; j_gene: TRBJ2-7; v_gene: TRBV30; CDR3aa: CAWRVAGGEEQYF; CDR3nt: TGTGCCTGGAGGGTAGCGGGAGGTGAAGAGCAGTACTTC
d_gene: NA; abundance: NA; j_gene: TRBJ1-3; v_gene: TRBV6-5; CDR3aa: CASSAGFFSGNTIYF; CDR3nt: TGTGCCAGCAGTGCAGGATTTTTCTCTGGAAACACCATATATTTT
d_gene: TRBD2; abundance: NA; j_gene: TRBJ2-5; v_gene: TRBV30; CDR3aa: CAWSVPGGPETQYF; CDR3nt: TGTGCCTGGAGTGTACCGGGGGGGCCAGAGACCCAGTACTTC
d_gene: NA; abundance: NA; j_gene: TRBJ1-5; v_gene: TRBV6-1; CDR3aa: CASTPGDQPQHF; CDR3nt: TGTGCCAGCACCCCCGGGGATCAGCCCCAGCATTTT
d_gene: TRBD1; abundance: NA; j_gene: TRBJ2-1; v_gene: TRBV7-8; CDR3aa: CASSNRGYNEQFF; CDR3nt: TGTGCCAGCAGCAACAGGGGTTACAATGAGCAGTTCTTC